A single sample is the source of the 9 T cell receptor beta chains below, sequenced in a study of T cell responses to AZD1222 COVID-19 vaccine. TCRdb keeps only in-frame clones here, not all; method: immunoSEQ multiplex PCR. The profile shows 50,000 or so clones, roughly 90% of them singletons. The sample consisted of peripheral blood, taken 28 days after the second AZD1222 dose. These receptors were collected from an adult who received the AZD1222 COVID-19 vaccine.

This rearrangement joins TRBV6-1 to TRBJ2-1; D may match TRBD1 or TRBD2 (5 bases each). Germline-derived CDR1 and CDR2 are MNHNS and SASEGT. The length of the CDR3 is 15 residues. V lost 2 bases, J lost 7 bases, and 15 bases lay in between. The CDR3 nucleotides read TGTGCCAGCAGTGAAACCCAAGGGACGGCAAATGAGCAGTTCTTC. The encoded protein is CASSETQGTANEQFF.

The chain has TRBV14 and TRBJ2-1; TRBD2 aligns across 16 bases. Germline V lookup: CDR1 SGHDN, CDR2 FVKESK. The V and J ends lost 5 bases and 1 base, in that order; junction bases with no gene match: 14. This CDR3 contains 21 residues. CDR3: CASSAGTSGRARGWSYNEQFF. CDR3 DNA: TGTGCCAGCAGCGCCGGGACTAGCGGGAGGGCCCGGGGATGGTCCTACAATGAGCAGTTCTTC.

This clone was observed once. The V call is TRBV3-1 (or the pseudogene TRBV3-2), the J call TRBJ2-1; 8 bases align to TRBD2. Trimming took 4 bases from V and 5 from J; bases not matched to a gene: 7. The CDR3 loop spans 15 amino acids. Germline V gene data show CDR1 as LGHDT and CDR2 as YNNKEL (reference sequence). The CDR3: CASSPGTSGNNEQFF. DNA of the CDR3: TGTGCCAGCAGCCCCGGGACTAGTGGGAACAATGAGCAGTTCTTC.

The J gene is TRBJ2-7, the V gene TRBV2; a weak D match, TRBD1 (5 bases). Looked up from germline, CDR1 is SNHLY and CDR2 is FYNNEI. The CDR3 totals 12 residues. V was trimmed by 1 base and J by 4 bases, leaving 5 bases between them. CDR3 sequence: CASSEEGYEQYF. The CDR3 DNA reads as TGTGCCAGCAGTGAAGAGGGGTACGAGCAGTACTTC.

The sample holds a few counts of this clone. The chain links TRBV9 to TRBJ1-1; D gene ambiguous. The CDR3 is 16 residues long. V was cut by 3 bases and J by 3 bases, with 18 bases left in between. Per germline, CDR1 SGDLS and CDR2 YYNGEE. The CDR3 DNA reads TGTGCCAGCAGCGCCCCCCCGGACCGGATGGACACTGAAGCTTTCTTT. It yields the protein CASSAPPDRMDTEAFF. The full variable domain, in which reference TRBV9 and TRBJ1-1 provide the parts outside the CDR3, is DSGVTQTPKHLITATGQRVTLRCSPRSGDLSVYWYQQSLDQGLQFLIQYYNGEERAKGNILERFSAQQFPDLHSELNLSSLELGDSALYFCASSAPPDRMDTEAFFGQGTRLTVV.

This clone was detected once. The chain is built from TRBV10-3 and TRBJ1-3; D remains unclear. The ends were cut back, 2 bases at V and 0 bases at J, with 8 bases in the middle. Germline lookup yields CDR1 ENHRY and CDR2 SYGVKD. The CDR3 sequence is 15 residues long. CDR3 DNA sequence: TGTGCCATCAGTGAGGGTTCCGGCTCTGGAAACACCATATATTTT. Translated, it gives CAISEGSGSGNTIYF.

The chain recombines TRBV11-2 with TRBJ1-3; D is undetermined. Germline V gives CDR1 SGHAT, CDR2 FQNNGV. Trimming shortened V by 0 bases and J by 0 bases, and 3 bases separated the two germline ends. The CDR3 sequence is 14 residues long. For the CDR3, the DNA is TGTGCCAGCAGCTTAGATTACTCTGGAAACACCATATATTTT. It translates to CASSLDYSGNTIYF.

V is TRBV6-5 and J is TRBJ2-2, with D unclear. The CDR3 sequence is 15 residues long. The ends were cut back, 4 bases at V and 2 bases at J, with 11 bases in the middle. The V gene's germline CDR1 is MNHEY and CDR2 SVGAGI. CDR3 sequence (DNA): TGTGCCAGCAGTTTATTCCAGCTAAACACCGGGGAGCTGTTTTTT. This encodes CASSLFQLNTGELFF.

The chain's CDR3 is CASTPEETVYGYTF. The CDR3 DNA follows: TGTGCCAGCACCCCGGAGGAGACGGTCTATGGCTACACCTTC. V and J are TRBV6-2 or TRBV6-3 and TRBJ1-2, with D hard to call. The V end was cut by 7 bases, the J end by 4 bases, with 16 bases between. Per the germline V gene, CDR1 is MNHEY and CDR2 is SVGEGT. The CDR3 runs to 14 residues.